The clone carrying this TCR beta chain showed up just a few times. What it binds is not known. The read ends 3 residues shy of where the CDR3 ends; the end is completed using the germline J gene. This entry comes from a study of T cell clonality in common variable immunodeficiency. This CDR3 has 15 amino acids. Germline V gives CDR1 SGHNT, CDR2 YENEEA. The trim removed 4 bases at V and 5 bases at J, leaving 7 bases unmatched. Data came from immunoSEQ multiplex PCR; TCRdb stores just in-frame clones and leaves some out. This sample has approximately 12,000 clones and no singletons, with approximately 7% in the ten largest. General study results and limits: Repertoire-complication correlations in CVID were limited by patient heterogeneity. Common variable immunodeficiency TCR beta sequences reportedly had fewer deletions and N-nucleotide insertions. TCRbeta clonality was increased in CVID versus healthy controls.

Diagnosis required reduced IgG, IgA and/or IgM with specific antibody deficiency. The receptor was derived from a human donor with common variable immunodeficiency. Material for sequencing was peripheral blood mononuclear cells. The chain links TRBV11-3 to TRBJ2-2; 7 positions match TRBD1. The CDR3 bases that were read are TGTGCCAGCAGCTCCACAGGGGCATATACCGGGGAG. Its protein is CASSSTGAYTGE. The full CDR3 is CASSSTGAYTGELFF.